The 2 T cell receptor beta chains given below trace back to one sample, sequenced in a study of cytomegalovirus exposure and HLA in healthy donors. With 60 Vbeta and 13 Jbeta primers, the PCR was carried out. Sequenced by immunoSEQ multiplex PCR; TCRdb stores in-frame clones only, minus some. Here the sample spans 95,000 to 100,000 clones, 77% being singletons. Sequenced input: PBMCs. These receptors originate from a female donor in good health and CMV-seronegative.

This clone appeared a few times. The chain links TRBV6-6 to TRBJ1-2, with D unresolved. CDR3 length: 14 residues. From germline, CDR1 is MNHNY and CDR2 SVGAGI (reference sequence). V lost 7 bases, J lost 2 bases, and 14 bases lay in between. The CDR3 nucleotides are TGTGCCAGCAATCCCGGGTGGCAGAACTATGGCTACACCTTC. This sequence encodes CASNPGWQNYGYTF.

This rearrangement joins TRBV27 to TRBJ1-2, with TRBD1 identical over 7 bases. Trimming at V came to 6 bases and at J to 5 bases, leaving 9 bases not matched to a gene. The V gene's germline CDR1 is MNHEY and CDR2 SMNVEV (reference sequence). The CDR3 consists of 14 residues. The CDR3 region is CASRPRDSLYGYTF. The CDR3 bases are TGTGCCAGCAGGCCGAGGGACAGCTTATATGGCTACACCTTC.